The rows below give T cell receptor beta chains drawn from one sample of a study of memory CD4+ T cells and cytomegalovirus serostatus. The assay was immunoSEQ multiplex PCR, and TCRdb's table has in-frame clones only and misses some. The sample yields under 70,000 clones, approximately 78% seen once. Source material: memory CD4+ T cells from blood. Receptor source: an adult in good health and CMV-seronegative. Each CDR3 is given with its conserved first and last residue. A D gene is named only where the DNA matches it firmly. Clone size is given for some rows only: seen once, a few or many times, or a class if the clone is expanded.

TRBJ2-7 | TRBD1 | - | TRBV7-6 | CASSQTTGYEQYF | TGTGCCAGCAGCCAAACGACAGGGTACGAGCAGTACTTC
TRBJ1-1 | TRBD1 | - | TRBV14 | CASSQYGTGGFTEAFF | TGTGCCAGCAGCCAATATGGGACAGGGGGCTTTACTGAAGCTTTCTTT
TRBJ1-1 | - | once | TRBV7-8 | CASSARGDTEAFF | TGTGCCAGCAGCGCGCGGGGGGACACTGAAGCTTTCTTT
TRBJ2-3 | TRBD1 | - | TRBV11-3 | CASSLGGQTPTDTQYF | TGTGCCAGCAGCTTAGGGGGACAGACCCCCACAGATACGCAGTATTTT
TRBJ2-5 | - | - | TRBV15 | CATSRARGSEETQYF | TGTGCCACCAGCAGAGCTAGGGGTTCGGAAGAGACCCAGTACTTC
TRBJ2-7 | TRBD2 | - | TRBV28 | CASSRNSGTSGRRTYEQYF | TGTGCCAGCAGTAGGAACTCCGGGACTAGCGGACGTCGGACCTACGAGCAGTACTTC
TRBJ2-3 | - | once | TRBV18 | CASSPRAPDTQYF | TGTGCCAGCTCACCAAGGGCACCAGATACGCAGTATTTT
TRBJ2-5 | - | few | TRBV7-2 | CASSFSSWETQYF | TGTGCCAGCAGCTTCAGCAGTTGGGAGACCCAGTACTTC
TRBJ2-7 | - | - | TRBV4-1 | CASSHKFELYEQYF | TGCGCCAGCAGCCACAAATTTGAGTTGTACGAGCAGTACTTC
TRBJ1-2 | - | - | TRBV6-1 | CASRPDGNYGYTF | TGTGCCAGCAGACCGGACGGGAACTATGGCTACACCTTC
TRBJ2-1 | TRBD2 | once | TRBV11-3 | CASSHSGLPSLNEQFF | TGTGCCAGCAGCCATAGCGGGTTACCATCTCTCAATGAGCAGTTCTTC
TRBJ2-7 | - | - | TRBV2 | CASSVQGKQYF | TGTGCCAGCAGTGTCCAGGGGAAGCAGTACTTC
TRBJ2-3 | - | few | TRBV6-1 | CASSDGVWDTQYF | TGTGCCAGCAGTGATGGGGTTTGGGATACGCAGTATTTT
TRBJ2-2 | - | - | TRBV30 | CAWARLARTGELFF | TGTGCCTGGGCCCGGCTAGCGAGGACCGGGGAGCTGTTTTTT
TRBJ1-2 | - | - | TRBV6-5 | CASSYPSAGVDGYTF | TGTGCCAGCAGTTACCCTTCTGCAGGGGTAGATGGCTACACCTTC
TRBJ2-7 | TRBD2 | - | TRBV5-1 | CASSLSSGSSYEQYF | TGCGCCAGCAGCTTGTCTAGCGGCAGCTCCTACGAGCAGTACTTC
TRBJ1-6 | - | - | TRBV5-4 | CASSLLGVYSPLHF | TGTGCCAGCAGCTTGCTGGGGGTATACTCACCCCTCCACTTT
TRBJ1-1 | - | once | TRBV11-2 | CASSLARGTEAFF | TGTGCCAGCAGCTTAGCGAGGGGCACTGAAGCTTTCTTT
TRBJ2-6 | - | - | TRBV19 | CASSIRGRDLYSGANVLTF | TGTGCCAGTAGTATTAGGGGCAGGGACTTGTACTCTGGGGCCAACGTCCTGACTTTC
TRBJ2-7 | TRBD2 | - | TRBV4-3 | CASSQAASGDTYEQYF | TGCGCCAGCAGCCAGGCGGCTAGCGGGGATACCTACGAGCAGTACTTC
TRBJ2-1 | TRBD1 | - | TRBV7-2 | CASSRGGQGKREQFF | TGTGCCAGCAGCCGGGGAGGACAGGGGAAGCGAGAGCAGTTCTTC
TRBJ2-5 | TRBD2 | - | TRBV9 | CASSAGLAGTEYF | TGTGCCAGCAGCGCGGGACTAGCGGGAACGGAGTACTTC
TRBJ1-5 | - | - | TRBV2 | CASSGDGSYQPQHF | TGTGCCAGCAGTGGGGACGGCTCCTATCAGCCCCAGCATTTT
TRBJ1-2 | TRBD1 | - | TRBV28 | CASRTPGQGVGYGYTF | TGTGCCAGCAGAACCCCCGGCCAGGGGGTGGGCTATGGCTACACCTTC
TRBJ2-1 | TRBD2 | - | TRBV11-3 | CASSLGGSGGYNEQFF | TGTGCCAGCAGCTTAGGAGGGTCGGGAGGCTACAATGAGCAGTTCTTC
TRBJ1-2 | - | once | TRBV19 | CASSIGGRRNYGYTF | TGTGCCAGTAGTATAGGGGGGCGGCGGAACTATGGCTACACCTTC
TRBJ1-4 | - | - | TRBV9 | CASSVDSRSEKLFF | TGTGCCAGCAGCGTGGACAGCAGATCTGAAAAACTGTTTTTT
TRBJ1-1 | TRBD1 | - | TRBV28 | CAGSPYRQGTSEAFF | TGTGCCGGCAGTCCATACCGACAGGGCACGTCTGAAGCTTTCTTT